Included here is one TCR beta chain sequence, with context. The data were obtained in a study of T cell clusters in autoimmune cytopenias. TRB was amplified from around 0.25 ug of peripheral blood genomic DNA per sample. Germline V CDR1 and CDR2: MNHEY, SMNVEV (reference sequence). CDR3 length: 13 amino acids. TRB was amplified by touch-down multiplex PCR, primer pools A and B combined. Each CDR3 protein gets one entry in TCRdb, which reprocessed the multiplex PCR reads and gives no DNA. In total, the table holds over 4,500 distinct CDR3 sequences. This same sample was also taken into another study, of T cell repertoires in aging, cancer and after chemotherapy. This second study notes: The whole study produced a dataset of several million TCR reads.

The chain recombines TRBV27 with TRBJ1-2. The sequencing sample was made of peripheral blood. This receptor was obtained from a human donor in good health. This CDR3 is CASSPGNGGGYTF.